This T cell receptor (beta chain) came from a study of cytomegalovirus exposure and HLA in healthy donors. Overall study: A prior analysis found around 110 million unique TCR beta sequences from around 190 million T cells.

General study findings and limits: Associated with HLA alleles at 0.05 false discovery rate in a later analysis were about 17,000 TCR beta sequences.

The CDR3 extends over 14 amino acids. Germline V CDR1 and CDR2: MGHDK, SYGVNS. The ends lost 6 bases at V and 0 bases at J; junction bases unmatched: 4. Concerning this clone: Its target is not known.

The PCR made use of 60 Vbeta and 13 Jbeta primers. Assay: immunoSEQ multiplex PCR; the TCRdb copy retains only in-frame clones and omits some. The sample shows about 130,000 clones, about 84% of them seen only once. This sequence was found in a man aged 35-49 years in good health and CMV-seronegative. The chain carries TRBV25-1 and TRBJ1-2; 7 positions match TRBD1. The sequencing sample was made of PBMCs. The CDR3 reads CASRRQGSNYGYTF. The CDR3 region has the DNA TGTGCCAGCAGACGACAGGGTTCTAACTATGGCTACACCTTC.